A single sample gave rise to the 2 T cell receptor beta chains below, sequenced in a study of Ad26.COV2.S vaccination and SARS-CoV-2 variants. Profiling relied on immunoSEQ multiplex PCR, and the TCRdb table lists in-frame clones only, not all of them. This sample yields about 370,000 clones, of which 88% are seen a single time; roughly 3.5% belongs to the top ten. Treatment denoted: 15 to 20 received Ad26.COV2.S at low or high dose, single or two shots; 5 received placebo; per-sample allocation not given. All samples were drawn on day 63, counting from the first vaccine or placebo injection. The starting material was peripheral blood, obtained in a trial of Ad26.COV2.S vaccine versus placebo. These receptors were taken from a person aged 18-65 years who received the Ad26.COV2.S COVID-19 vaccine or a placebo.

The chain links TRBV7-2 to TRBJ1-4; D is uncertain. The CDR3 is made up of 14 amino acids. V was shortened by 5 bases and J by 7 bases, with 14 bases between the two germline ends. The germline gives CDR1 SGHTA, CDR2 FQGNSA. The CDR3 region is CASSAPAETEKLFF. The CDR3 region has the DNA TGTGCCAGCAGCGCCCCCGCTGAGACTGAAAAACTGTTTTTT.

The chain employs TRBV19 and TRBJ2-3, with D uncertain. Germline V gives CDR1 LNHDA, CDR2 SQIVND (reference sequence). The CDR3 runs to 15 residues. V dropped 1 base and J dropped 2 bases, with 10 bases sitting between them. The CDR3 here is CASSIGGDNTDTQYF. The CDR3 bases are TGTGCCAGTAGTATAGGTGGCGACAACACAGATACGCAGTATTTT.